This paragraph covers one T cell receptor (beta chain) sequence. Its antigen is unknown. Sequenced by immunoSEQ multiplex PCR; TCRdb stores in-frame clones only, minus some. This repertoire shows about 59,000 clones, 60% to 85% found once; its top ten account for more than 7%. The sample originates from a study of radiation and T cells in renal cell carcinoma. Study conclusions and caveats: Baseline intratumoral clonotype presence is unknown without pretreatment biopsies.

Stated time point: baseline pretreatment blood. Treatment given: 15 Gy SBRT to primary tumor, nephrectomy 4 weeks later. Serial blood draws occurred at baseline and 2 and 4 weeks post-SBRT. CDR3 size: 16 residues. Germline V gene data show CDR1 as SGHRS and CDR2 as YFSETQ. Trimming took off 4 bases at V and 3 bases at J, with 17 bases between the two ends. Sample: blood, taken from a patient whose treatment included radiotherapy and nephrectomy. The chain combines TRBV5-1 with TRBJ1-5; D possibly corresponds to TRBD1 (5 bases). The clonotype was recovered from a man in his 60s with renal cell carcinoma. This chain's CDR3 is CASSTSTATNNQPQHF. In DNA form, the CDR3 reads TGCGCCAGCAGCACGTCGACAGCGACGAACAATCAGCCCCAGCATTTT.